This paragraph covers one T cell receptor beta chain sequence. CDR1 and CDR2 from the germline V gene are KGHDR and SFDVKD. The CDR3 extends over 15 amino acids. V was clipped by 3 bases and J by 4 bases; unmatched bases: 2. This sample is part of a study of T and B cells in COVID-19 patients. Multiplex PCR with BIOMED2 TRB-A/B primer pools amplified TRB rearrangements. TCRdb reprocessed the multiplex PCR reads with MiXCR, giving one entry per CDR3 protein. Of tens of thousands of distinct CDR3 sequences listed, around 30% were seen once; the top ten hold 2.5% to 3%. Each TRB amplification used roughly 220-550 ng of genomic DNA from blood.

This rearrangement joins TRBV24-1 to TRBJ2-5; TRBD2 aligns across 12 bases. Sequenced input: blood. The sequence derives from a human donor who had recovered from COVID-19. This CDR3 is CATSDPLAGGETQYF. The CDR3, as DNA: TGTGCCACCAGTGATCCACTAGCGGGAGGAGAGACCCAGTACTTC.